The 21 T cell receptor beta chains reported below all come from one sample, sequenced in a study of neoadjuvant nivolumab and ipilimumab in lung cancer. Generated by immunoSEQ multiplex PCR, the TCRdb table keeps only in-frame clones and is missing some. The sample yields 3,000 to 5,000 clones, about 80% seen once. Here the sequenced sample was peripheral blood, taken after neoadjuvant nivolumab, alone or with ipilimumab, at or shortly before surgery. The receptors were gathered from an adult with non-small cell lung cancer.

The V and J genes are TRBV11-2 and TRBJ2-1; D is uncertain. V was trimmed by 5 bases and J by 5 bases, leaving 16 bases between them. This CDR3 has 15 amino acids. The V gene's germline CDR1 is SGHAT and CDR2 FQNNGV. This CDR3 is CASSPPPNPDNEQFF. In DNA, the CDR3 is TGTGCCAGCAGCCCGCCACCAAACCCGGACAATGAGCAGTTCTTC.

V usage is TRBV6-1 and J usage is TRBJ1-3; TRBD1 is a possible D gene (6 bases). Germline V gives CDR1 MNHNS, CDR2 SASEGT. Trimming removed 8 bases from V and 6 bases from J, with 14 bases in between. The CDR3 runs to 13 residues. CDR3 amino acids: CASLMAGANTIYF. The CDR3, as DNA: TGTGCCAGCCTAATGGCAGGGGCAAACACCATATATTTT.

The J gene is TRBJ2-1, the V gene TRBV27, with a possible D match to TRBD2 (6 bases). The length of the CDR3 is 11 residues. The germline V gene has CDR1 MNHEY and CDR2 SMNVEV (reference sequence). V was trimmed by 5 bases and J by 9 bases, leaving 8 bases between them. The chain's CDR3 is CASSRRGEQFF. CDR3 in DNA: TGTGCCAGCAGTCGGAGGGGTGAGCAGTTCTTC.

The chain combines TRBV5-1 with TRBJ1-4, with D uncertain. V was pared by 4 bases and J by 3 bases, with 7 bases between. Germline values: CDR1 SGHRS, CDR2 YFSETQ. The CDR3 contains 13 residues. CDR3 region: CASSEQSNEKLFF. In nucleotides, the CDR3 is TGCGCCAGCAGCGAACAGTCTAATGAAAAACTGTTTTTT.

V is TRBV7-9 and J is TRBJ1-1; tentatively, D is TRBD1 (5 bases). This CDR3 region has 15 residues. Germline lookup yields CDR1 SEHNR and CDR2 FQNEAQ (reference sequence). V was pared by 4 bases and J by 5 bases, with 17 bases between. CDR3 coding DNA: TGTGCCAGCAGCTCATCGGAAGACGGGGGGACTGAAGCTTTCTTT. Translating gives CASSSSEDGGTEAFF.

The chain combines TRBV27 with TRBJ2-3; D gene ambiguous. The CDR3 length is 13 residues. In germline, CDR1 is MNHEY, CDR2 SMNVEV (reference sequence). With 2 bases removed from V and 6 bases from J, the gap between germline ends came to 9 bases. CDR3 sequence reads: CASSLQDGDTQYF. The CDR3 bases are TGTGCCAGCAGTTTACAGGACGGTGATACGCAGTATTTT.

This clone came up once. The rearrangement links TRBV18 to TRBJ2-7, with unresolved D. Germline V gives CDR1 KGHSH, CDR2 LQKENI. CDR3 size: 14 residues. V dropped 2 bases and J dropped 3 bases, with 11 bases sitting between them. CDR3 protein: CASSPSQMVYEQYF. Written as DNA, the CDR3 is TGTGCCAGCTCACCATCCCAGATGGTCTACGAGCAGTACTTC.

The rearrangement joins TRBV7-3 to TRBJ2-1; TRBD2 aligns across 7 bases. CDR3 length equals 14 residues. V was pared by 5 bases and J by 0 bases, with 1 base of the junction left unmatched. The germline CDR1 and CDR2 sequences are SGHTA and FQGTGA. CDR3 protein: CASSRLASYNEQFF. The CDR3 DNA reads TGTGCCAGCAGCCGACTAGCCTCCTACAATGAGCAGTTCTTC. Full variable domain (remainder filled in from reference TRBV7-3 and TRBJ2-1): GAGVSQTPSNKVTEKGKYVELRCDPISGHTALYWYRQSLGQGPEFLIYFQGTGAADDSGLPNDRFFAVRPEGSVSTLKIQRTERGDSAVYLCASSRLASYNEQFFGPGTRLTVL.

This chain uses TRBV6-1 with TRBJ2-1; the D gene is possibly TRBD2 (5 bases). Trimming removed 3 bases from V and 3 bases from J, with 15 bases in between. Germline V gives CDR1 MNHNS, CDR2 SASEGT. This CDR3 has 16 residues. CDR3 nucleotide sequence: TGTGCCAGCAGTGACCTGCGGGCCCCCTTCTACAATGAGCAGTTCTTC. It yields the protein CASSDLRAPFYNEQFF.

V is TRBV30 and J is TRBJ1-3; D gene uncertain. The CDR3 runs to 14 residues. CDR1 is GTSNPN and CDR2 is SVGIG in the germline V gene (reference sequence). Trimming pared 0 bases from V and 1 base from J, leaving 7 bases between. CDR3 amino acids: CAWSVGFSGNTIYF. The CDR3 DNA is TGTGCCTGGAGTGTAGGGTTTTCTGGAAACACCATATATTTT.

As to this clone: Compared with germline, one end of the junction differs, possibly owing to a read error. This chain connects TRBV10-3 to TRBJ2-5; a weak D match, TRBD2 (5 bases). Germline CDR1 is ENHRY and CDR2 is SYGVKD. The CDR3 totals 14 residues. The CDR3 sequence: CAISASLAQETQYF. In nucleotides, the CDR3 is TGTGCCATAAGTGCGAGTCTAGCTCAAGAGACCCAGTACTTC.

This clone qualifies as large. This chain connects TRBV7-2 to TRBJ1-1; D gene uncertain. Between the trimmed V and J ends, which lost 3 bases and 7 bases, there was a span of 12 bases. The CDR3 covers 13 residues. CDR1 and CDR2 from the germline V gene are SGHTA and FQGNSA. CDR3 residues: CASSLELRSEAFF. DNA for the CDR3: TGTGCCAGCAGCTTGGAGCTTCGGAGTGAAGCTTTCTTT. Full variable domain (rest looked up from reference TRBV7-2 and TRBJ1-1): GAGVSQSPSNKVTEKGKDVELRCDPISGHTALYWYRQSLGQGLEFLIYFQGNSAPDKSGLPSDRFSAERTGGSVSTLTIQRTQQEDSAVYLCASSLELRSEAFFGQGTRLTVV.

This sequence joins TRBV13 and TRBJ2-3; 7 bases align to TRBD2. Per the germline V gene, CDR1 is PRHDT and CDR2 is FYEKMQ (reference sequence). V lost 6 bases, J lost 0 bases, and 6 bases stayed unmatched. There are 15 residues in the CDR3. The DNA for the CDR3 is TGTGCCAGCAGACTGGGGGGAGGGAGCACAGATACGCAGTATTTT. Translating it yields CASRLGGGSTDTQYF.

This chain uses TRBV6-1 with TRBJ1-5; no clear D gene. The CDR3 runs to 13 residues. Germline CDR1 is MNHNS and CDR2 is SASEGT. Trimming removed 8 bases from V and 4 bases from J, with 12 bases in between. The CDR3 sequence is CASLMNSNQPQHF. CDR3 in DNA: TGTGCCAGCTTGATGAACAGTAATCAGCCCCAGCATTTT.

The chain combines TRBV5-1 with TRBJ1-3; possible D gene TRBD1, 5 bases. This CDR3 spans 15 amino acids. V was pared by 3 bases and J by 2 bases, with 12 bases between. The germline CDR1 and CDR2 sequences are SGHRS and YFSETQ. DNA of the CDR3: TGCGCCAGCAGCTGGCAGGGAGCCCCTGGAAACACCATATATTTT. This translates into CASSWQGAPGNTIYF. Looking up the rest from reference TRBV5-1 and TRBJ1-3 gives the full variable domain: KAGVTQTPRYLIKTRGQQVTLSCSPISGHRSVSWYQQTPGQGLQFLFEYFSETQRNKGNFPGRFSGRQFSNSRSEMNVSTLELGDSALYLCASSWQGAPGNTIYFGEGSWLTVV.

This clone was observed a few times. This chain links TRBV5-4 with TRBJ2-7; 16 positions agree with TRBD2. This CDR3 region has 17 residues. Trimming removed 6 bases from V and 6 bases from J; junction bases left unmatched: 12. Per the germline V gene, CDR1 is SGHNT and CDR2 is YYREEE (reference sequence). CDR3 in amino acids: CASTSTGTSGRGGEQYF. As DNA, the CDR3 is TGTGCCAGCACCTCGACGGGGACTAGCGGGAGGGGGGGCGAGCAGTACTTC.

The count of this clone is one. The chain uses TRBV5-1 and TRBJ2-3, with a weak D call TRBD2 (6 bases). This CDR3 spans 16 amino acids. V lost 0 bases, J lost 4 bases, and 15 bases lay in between. Germline CDR1 and CDR2: SGHRS and YFSETQ. CDR3: CASSLGDSRVSDTQYF. The CDR3 DNA reads as TGCGCCAGCAGCTTGGGGGACTCCCGAGTGTCAGATACGCAGTATTTT.

V gene TRBV5-6 combines with J gene TRBJ2-7; D perhaps matches TRBD2 (6 bases). This CDR3 has 14 amino acids. CDR1 and CDR2 (germline): SGHDT, YYEEEE. V lost 1 base and J lost 2, with 10 bases in between. The CDR3 nucleotides read TGTGCCAGCAGCTTGCGGGGGAAGCCCTACGAGCAGTACTTC. Protein product: CASSLRGKPYEQYF.

The chain combines TRBV7-9 with TRBJ1-4, with 9 bases that match TRBD1. Trimming took 8 bases from V and 6 from J; bases not matched to a gene: 4. The CDR3 is 13 residues long. Germline V gene lookup returns CDR1 SEHNR and CDR2 FQNEAQ (reference sequence). CDR3 DNA: TGTGCCAGCCGGGACAGGGAGGATGAAAAACTGTTTTTT. This sequence encodes CASRDREDEKLFF.

V is TRBV6-5 and J is TRBJ1-3, with unresolved D. Trimming shortened V by 7 bases and J by 4 bases, and 5 bases separated the two germline ends. There are 11 residues in the CDR3. Per germline, CDR1 MNHEY and CDR2 SVGAGI. The CDR3 nucleotides read TGTGCCAGCATACGGGGAAACACCATATATTTT. Translating it yields CASIRGNTIYF.

The V and J genes are TRBV27 and TRBJ1-6, with 10 positions matching TRBD1. The CDR3 extends over 16 amino acids. Germline trimming cut 5 bases from V and 10 bases from J; bases unmatched to any gene: 11. Germline CDR1 MNHEY, CDR2 SMNVEV (reference sequence). The CDR3 here is CASSPAGTGVGSPLHF. Here the CDR3 DNA reads TGTGCCAGCAGTCCGGCCGGGACAGGGGTTGGCTCACCCCTCCACTTT.